These 27 T cell receptor beta chains originate from one sample sequenced in a study of blood T cells in healthy people across ages. A second 7 to 11 cycle PCR used barcoded and J-beta primers. TCRdb passed the 5' RACE reads through MiXCR, listing each CDR3 protein once. Of approximately 600,000 distinct CDR3 sequences listed, under 65% are singletons. Material: blood. These receptors were collected from a man aged 55 to 70 in good health.

The gene calls are TRBV4-1 and TRBJ1-4, with unresolved D. The CDR3 has 20 residues. Germline CDR1 and CDR2: MGHRA and YSYEKL. Trimming cost V 2 bases and J 4 bases, with 26 bases left between them. This chain's CDR3 is CASSQPAGTSQNPFNEKLFF. DNA of the CDR3: TGCGCCAGCAGCCAACCCGCAGGCACTTCACAAAACCCCTTTAATGAAAAACTGTTTTTT.

The chain uses TRBV13 and TRBJ1-4; tentatively, D is TRBD1 (6 bases). Germline assignment: CDR1 PRHDT and CDR2 FYEKMQ (reference sequence). The CDR3 has 15 amino acids. With 0 bases removed from V and 8 bases from J, the gap between germline ends came to 13 bases. CDR3 nucleotides: TGTGCCAGCAGCTTAGGCCGGCGGGGGGCGGAAAAACTGTTTTTT. Protein sequence: CASSLGRRGAEKLFF. Drawing the rest from reference TRBV13 and TRBJ1-4, the complete variable domain is AAGVIQSPRHLIKEKRETATLKCYPIPRHDTVYWYQQGPGQDPQFLISFYEKMQSDKGSIPDRFSAQQFSDYHSELNMSSLELGDSALYFCASSLGRRGAEKLFFGSGTQLSVL.

The chain uses TRBV27 and TRBJ1-5; the match to TRBD1 covers 7 bases. V shed 0 bases and J 2 bases; nucleotides not matched to a gene: 7. The CDR3 has 17 residues. From germline, CDR1 is MNHEY and CDR2 SMNVEV (reference sequence). The CDR3 spells CASSLSSRQGGNQPQHF. DNA of the CDR3: TGTGCCAGCAGTTTATCCTCCCGACAGGGAGGCAATCAGCCCCAGCATTTT.

This sequence joins TRBV18 and TRBJ2-7; 9 nucleotides line up with TRBD2. This CDR3 comprises 14 residues. In germline, CDR1 is KGHSH, CDR2 LQKENI. V gave up 2 bases and J gave up 4 bases; unmatched junction bases: 3. The CDR3 protein is CASSPSSGAYEQYF. DNA of the CDR3: TGTGCCAGCTCACCATCTAGCGGGGCGTACGAGCAGTACTTC.

This chain uses TRBV3-1 with TRBJ1-2; D is ambiguous. Germline values: CDR1 LGHDT, CDR2 YNNKEL (reference sequence). The CDR3 sequence is 12 residues long. V was pared by 2 bases and J by 7 bases, with 8 bases between. CDR3 coding DNA: TGTGCCAGCAGCCAATCCGACCGTGGCTACACCTTC. This codes for CASSQSDRGYTF. Together with reference TRBV3-1 and TRBJ1-2, the CDR3 gives the full variable domain: DTAVSQTPKYLVTQMGNDKSIKCEQNLGHDTMYWYKQDSKKFLKIMFSYNNKELIINETVPNRFSPKSPDKAHLNLHINSLELGDSAVYFCASSQSDRGYTFGSGTRLTVV.

Only a few counts were recorded for this clonotype. The CDR3 is CASTRRSTDTQYF. The CDR3 nucleotides are TGTGCCAGCACCCGACGGAGCACAGATACGCAGTATTTT. This chain joins TRBV5-6 and TRBJ2-3; D is unresolved. CDR1 SGHDT and CDR2 YYEEEE come from the germline V gene. The CDR3 runs to 13 residues. Trimming removed 6 bases from V and 0 bases from J, with 8 bases in between.

This chain connects TRBV12-3 or TRBV12-4 to TRBJ2-7; 10 positions agree with TRBD2. After removal of 2 bases from V and 6 bases from J, the junction contained 1 base not matched to a gene. The CDR3 is made up of 13 amino acids. CDR3 DNA sequence: TGTGCCAGCAGTTTAACTAGCGGGGTCGAGCAGTACTTC. Protein product: CASSLTSGVEQYF.

The genes are TRBV11-2 and TRBJ2-1, with a possible D match to TRBD1 (5 bases). CDR1 and CDR2 from the germline V gene are SGHAT and FQNNGV. This CDR3 has 17 residues. With 1 base removed from V and 3 bases from J, the gap between germline ends came to 16 bases. This chain's CDR3 is CASSLALQGRVYNEQFF. The DNA of the CDR3 is TGTGCCAGCAGCTTAGCCCTCCAGGGTAGGGTCTACAATGAGCAGTTCTTC.

The V gene is TRBV5-1, the J gene TRBJ2-5; TRBD2 agrees at 15 bases. V gave up 3 bases and J gave up 9 bases; unmatched junction bases: 12. CDR1 SGHRS and CDR2 YFSETQ come from the germline V gene. The CDR3 consists of 17 residues. CDR3 nucleotides: TGCGCCAGCAGCTCCGGACTAGCGGGGGGGCCGATCGAGGCCCAGTACTTC. This encodes CASSSGLAGGPIEAQYF.

This clonotype was observed a handful of times. The chain couples TRBV4-2 to TRBJ2-5, with 11 bases aligning to TRBD1. The CDR3 length is 16 residues. In germline, CDR1 is LGHNA, CDR2 YNFKEQ. V lost 0 bases, J lost 4 bases, and 4 bases stayed unmatched. CDR3 sequence (DNA): TGTGCCAGCAGCCAAGATCCCGGGACAGGGGGAGAGACCCAGTACTTC. Its translation: CASSQDPGTGGETQYF.

The chain links TRBV27 to TRBJ1-5; possible D gene TRBD1, 5 bases. The CDR3 has 14 amino acids. Trimming removed 8 bases at V and 5 bases at J, with 16 bases between. CDR1 and CDR2 from the germline V gene are MNHEY and SMNVEV (reference sequence). In DNA, the CDR3 is TGTGCCAGCGGCGATCATGGGGACTATCAGCCCCAGCATTTT. Translating it yields CASGDHGDYQPQHF.

The chain employs TRBV28 and TRBJ1-1, with TRBD1 matching 9 bases. The trim removed 4 bases at V and 0 bases at J, leaving 6 bases unmatched. Germline V gene sequence: CDR1 MDHEN, CDR2 SYDVKM. CDR3 size: 16 residues. CDR3 nucleotide sequence: TGTGCCAGCAGTTCCCCGGGACAGGGACTGAACACTGAAGCTTTCTTT. It yields the protein CASSSPGQGLNTEAFF.

The chain couples TRBV20-1 to TRBJ2-7; D remains ambiguous. The J call is in doubt because the DNA end fits TRBJ2-5 better. This CDR3 has 12 residues. Per germline, CDR1 DFQATT and CDR2 SNEGSKA (reference sequence). CDR3 protein: CSAQRLLETQYF. CDR3 DNA sequence: TGCAGTGCCCAGCGCCTGTTAGAGACCCAGTACTTC.

The chain is built from TRBV4-1 and TRBJ2-3; D possibly uses TRBD1 or TRBD2 (5 bases each). Deletions cut 6 bases from V and 4 bases from J, with 17 bases between. This CDR3 spans 15 amino acids. Germline CDR1 MGHRA, CDR2 YSYEKL. CDR3 loop: CASRQMLGVADTQYF. The CDR3 DNA reads as TGCGCCAGCAGGCAAATGCTGGGGGTGGCAGATACGCAGTATTTT.

The gene calls are TRBV9 and TRBJ2-1; 9 nucleotides agree with TRBD2. CDR1 is SGDLS and CDR2 is YYNGEE in the germline V gene. V was pared by 3 bases and J by 4 bases, with 2 bases of the junction left unmatched. The CDR3 consists of 14 residues. CDR3 loop: CASSGTSEYNEQFF. The CDR3 DNA sequence: TGTGCCAGCAGCGGGACTAGCGAGTACAATGAGCAGTTCTTC.

The V call is TRBV20-1, the J call TRBJ2-1; 12 positions agree with TRBD2. CDR1 is DFQATT and CDR2 is SNEGSKA in the germline V gene (reference sequence). The V gene end was trimmed by 1 base and the J gene end by 6 bases; junction bases not matched to a gene: 7. The CDR3 is made up of 16 amino acids. The CDR3 here is CSARGSLAGGLNEQFF. In DNA, the CDR3 is TGCAGTGCTAGAGGTTCACTAGCGGGGGGCCTCAATGAGCAGTTCTTC.

Only a few counts were recorded for this clonotype. The chain joins TRBV7-2 to TRBJ2-7; D may be TRBD1 (5 bases). The germline CDR1 and CDR2 sequences are SGHTA and FQGNSA. Trimming removed 1 base at V and 6 bases at J, with 16 bases between. The CDR3 is made up of 15 amino acids. As DNA, the CDR3 is TGTGCCAGCAGCTTAGACGTCGCCAGGGAAGGCGAGCAGTACTTC. It codes for CASSLDVAREGEQYF.

The V gene is TRBV7-9, the J gene TRBJ1-1; D gene ambiguous. Between the trimmed V and J ends, which lost 5 bases and 1 base, there was a span of 8 bases. The CDR3 is 13 amino acids. The V gene's germline CDR1 is SEHNR and CDR2 FQNEAQ (reference sequence). Here the CDR3 reads CASSARRNTEAFF. The CDR3 DNA sequence: TGTGCCAGCAGCGCCAGAAGGAACACTGAAGCTTTCTTT.

A few counts support this clonotype. J is TRBJ2-3 and V is TRBV3-1, with a tentative D call TRBD2 (5 bases). CDR1 is LGHDT, CDR2 YNNKEL, per germline (reference sequence). The CDR3 is 13 residues long. Trimming took off 3 bases at V and 6 bases at J, with 10 bases between the two ends. This chain's CDR3 is CASSHRGSDTQYF. The CDR3, as DNA: TGTGCCAGCAGCCACCGGGGTAGCGATACGCAGTATTTT.

V and J are TRBV2 and TRBJ2-5, with D possibly being TRBD1 (6 bases). V lost 4 bases, J lost 2 bases, and 14 bases lay in between. The CDR3 loop spans 15 amino acids. CDR1 SNHLY and CDR2 FYNNEI come from the germline V gene. The CDR3 bases are TGTGCCAGCAGTGCCGCGACAGGACCACAAGAGACCCAGTACTTC. Translation: CASSAATGPQETQYF.

This chain connects TRBV28 to TRBJ2-2; the match to TRBD1 covers 7 bases. J was trimmed by 3 bases and V by 11 bases; bases with no gene match: 6. CDR3 length: 13 amino acids. Germline assignment: CDR1 MDHEN and CDR2 SYDVKM. Here the CDR3 reads CAGEGAYTGELFF. The CDR3 bases are TGTGCCGGAGAGGGGGCCTACACCGGGGAGCTGTTTTTT.

In this sample, this clonotype turned up a few times. The V gene is TRBV7-2, the J gene TRBJ2-1; 7 bases line up with TRBD1. V lost 3 bases, J lost 6 bases, and 2 bases stayed unmatched. Looked up from germline, CDR1 is SGHTA and CDR2 is FQGNSA. The CDR3 covers 13 residues. CDR3 DNA: TGTGCCAGCAGCTTGGACAGGTCCAATGAGCAGTTCTTC. Translated, it gives CASSLDRSNEQFF.

The V and J genes are TRBV28 and TRBJ1-1; TRBD1 aligns across 10 bases. This CDR3 has 15 residues. Germline V gene lookup returns CDR1 MDHEN and CDR2 SYDVKM. J lost 4 bases, V lost 6 bases, and 8 bases had no gene match. The CDR3 is CASSAPRDRGTEAFF. The CDR3 DNA reads as TGTGCCAGCAGCGCCCCCCGGGACAGGGGCACTGAAGCTTTCTTT.

The chain is built from TRBV29-1 and TRBJ1-1, with 9 bases matching TRBD1. The CDR3 extends over 12 amino acids. The J segment lost 1 base and the V segment lost 7 bases, leaving 1 base of the junction unmatched. CDR1 and CDR2 from the germline V gene are SQVTM and ANQGSEA. For the CDR3, the DNA is TGCAGCGCGACAGGGGGGAACACTGAAGCTTTCTTT. Translated: CSATGGNTEAFF. Drawing the rest from reference TRBV29-1 and TRBJ1-1, the complete variable domain is SAVISQKPSRDICQRGTSLTIQCQVDSQVTMMFWYRQQPGQSLTLIATANQGSEATYESGFVIDKFPISRPNLTFSTLTVSNMSPEDSSIYLCSATGGNTEAFFGQGTRLTVV.

This sequence joins TRBV2 and TRBJ2-1, with TRBD1 matching over 8 bases. The CDR3 totals 16 residues. The germline V gene has CDR1 SNHLY and CDR2 FYNNEI. V lost 3 bases and J lost 5; bases outside the gene matches: 9. The CDR3 loop is CASSEVGQGGNNEQFF. The CDR3 coding sequence is TGTGCCAGCAGTGAGGTAGGACAGGGCGGGAACAATGAGCAGTTCTTC. Combining the CDR3 with reference TRBV2 and TRBJ2-1 gives the whole variable domain EPEVTQTPSHQVTQMGQEVILRCVPISNHLYFYWYRQILGQKVEFLVSFYNNEISEKSEIFDDQFSVERPDGSNFTLKIRSTKLEDSAMYFCASSEVGQGGNNEQFFGPGTRLTVL.

The rearrangement links TRBV10-3 to TRBJ1-4, with D hard to call. Trimming pared 10 bases from V and 8 bases from J, leaving 17 bases between. Germline values: CDR1 ENHRY, CDR2 SYGVKD. This CDR3 has 13 amino acids. The CDR3 nucleotides read TGTGCCACGACCCGCTCTACAATCGAAAAACTGTTTTTT. Its translation is CATTRSTIEKLFF.

The CDR3 sequence: CATVDRVQGTEAFF. The CDR3 DNA sequence: TGTGCCACCGTCGACAGGGTGCAGGGCACTGAAGCTTTCTTT. This rearrangement joins TRBV2 to TRBJ1-1, with 7 bases matching TRBD1. The CDR3 contains 14 residues. Germline lookup yields CDR1 SNHLY and CDR2 FYNNEI. V trimming: 10 bases; J trimming: 4 bases; junction bases outside the gene matches: 12.